One and the same sample provided the 7 T cell receptor beta chains below, sequenced in a study of T cells in Graves' hyperthyroidism and ophthalmopathy. TCR beta CDR3 regions were amplified from RNA. The HTBI primer set drove a first-round RT-PCR of the TCR CDR3. TCRdb analysed the multiplex PCR reads with MiXCR anew, one entry per CDR3 protein. The sample lists about 570,000 distinct CDR3 sequences, approximately 15% seen once, with more than 11% in the top ten. The source material was blood. The source of these receptors is a woman aged 40 to 50 with Graves' hyperthyroidism.

In its sample, this clonotype was seen many times. V is TRBV15 and J is TRBJ2-7; 10 nucleotides align to TRBD2. The CDR3 loop spans 15 amino acids. The germline V gene has CDR1 LNHNV and CDR2 YYDKDF (reference sequence). V trimming: 1 base; J trimming: 7 bases; junction bases outside the gene matches: 7. CDR3 loop: CATSRVGLATGEQYF. In DNA form, the CDR3 reads TGTGCCACCAGCAGAGTGGGACTAGCGACGGGGGAGCAGTACTTC.

The genes are TRBV4-2 and TRBJ2-5; TRBD2 is a possible D gene (5 bases). CDR1 is LGHNA and CDR2 is YNFKEQ in the germline V gene. V was cut by 2 bases and J by 2 bases, with 18 bases left in between. CDR3 length: 17 amino acids. CDR3 sequence: CASSQNPLRAAQETQYF. CDR3 DNA: TGTGCCAGCAGCCAAAACCCTCTGAGGGCAGCTCAAGAGACCCAGTACTTC.

This clonotype was seen ten or more times. The chain uses TRBV9 and TRBJ2-7; D possibly corresponds to TRBD2 (6 bases). Germline lookup yields CDR1 SGDLS and CDR2 YYNGEE. The CDR3 length is 14 residues. Trimming pared 0 bases from V and 5 bases from J, leaving 12 bases between. The CDR3 here is CASSVEGRNDEQYF. CDR3 sequence (DNA): TGTGCCAGCAGCGTAGAGGGGAGGAACGACGAGCAGTACTTC.

At least ten counts were recorded for this clonotype. The gene calls are TRBV5-1 and TRBJ2-7, with 14 nucleotides matching TRBD2. The CDR3 has 14 amino acids. V lost 4 bases to trimming and J lost 6 bases; unmatched junction nucleotides: 3. Germline values: CDR1 SGHRS, CDR2 YFSETQ. The CDR3 region is CASSQGLAGVEQYF. CDR3 nucleotides: TGCGCCAGCAGCCAGGGACTAGCGGGAGTCGAGCAGTACTTC.

The chain joins TRBV7-8 to TRBJ2-7; the D call may be TRBD1 or TRBD2 (5 bases each). CDR3 length: 14 residues. Germline V gene data show CDR1 as SGHVS and CDR2 as FQNEAQ. The V gene lost 7 bases and the J gene lost 4 bases, with 17 bases spanning the gap. DNA for the CDR3: TGTGCCAGCAACCCAGGATGGGGGAGTTACGAGCAGTACTTC. Translating gives CASNPGWGSYEQYF. The whole variable domain, filled in from reference TRBV7-8 and TRBJ2-7, reads GAGVSQSPRYKVAKRGQDVALRCDPISGHVSLFWYQQALGQGPEFLTYFQNEAQLDKSGLPSDRFFAERPEGSVSTLKIQRTQQEDSAVYLCASNPGWGSYEQYFGPGTRLTVT.

This clonotype was observed at least ten times. The chain employs TRBV6-5 and TRBJ1-4; tentatively, D is TRBD1 (6 bases). Germline CDR1 MNHEY, CDR2 SVGAGI. This CDR3 has 15 amino acids. V dropped 0 bases and J dropped 2 bases, with 7 bases sitting between them. Here the CDR3 DNA reads TGTGCCAGCAGTTACTCGGGGGCGACTAATGAAAAACTGTTTTTT. This gives the protein CASSYSGATNEKLFF.

This clonotype was observed a handful of times. The chain carries TRBV7-3 and TRBJ2-5; the match to TRBD2 covers 9 bases. The CDR3 totals 15 residues. Germline V gives CDR1 SGHTA, CDR2 FQGTGA. V was clipped by 1 base and J by 3 bases; unmatched bases: 3. CDR3 in amino acids: CASSLSGRGEETQYF. CDR3 sequence (DNA): TGTGCCAGCAGCTTAAGCGGGAGGGGGGAAGAGACCCAGTACTTC.